This T cell receptor beta chain stems from a study of Graves' ophthalmopathy and Graves' hyperthyroidism. Between the trimmed V and J ends, which lost 2 bases and 14 bases, there was a span of 22 bases. This CDR3 has 16 residues. Germline lookup yields CDR1 MNHNS and CDR2 SASEGT. Amplified material comprised TCR beta CDR3 regions derived from RNA transcripts. In the first round, RT-PCR was carried out with HTBI primers, and a multiplex PCR formed the second round. Via MiXCR, TCRdb re-called the multiplex PCR reads, giving one row per CDR3 protein. The repertoire holds about 500,000 distinct CDR3 sequences, around 14% seen once, with about 10% in the top ten. It was on clinical symptoms, serum thyroxine, TRAb, thyroid ultrasound and orbital computed tomography that diagnosis relied. The PBMCs used were ones drawn from less than 12 ml of fresh peripheral blood. In this sample, this clonotype turned up many times.

The sample comprised blood. The source of this sequence is a woman between 25 and 40 years old with Graves' ophthalmopathy. The chain is built from TRBV6-1 and TRBJ1-6, with D perhaps TRBD1 (6 bases). The DNA of the CDR3 is TGTGCCAGCAGTGAAAACCAGGGGTACCCAACCCTCACCCTCCACTTT. This codes for CASSENQGYPTLTLHF.